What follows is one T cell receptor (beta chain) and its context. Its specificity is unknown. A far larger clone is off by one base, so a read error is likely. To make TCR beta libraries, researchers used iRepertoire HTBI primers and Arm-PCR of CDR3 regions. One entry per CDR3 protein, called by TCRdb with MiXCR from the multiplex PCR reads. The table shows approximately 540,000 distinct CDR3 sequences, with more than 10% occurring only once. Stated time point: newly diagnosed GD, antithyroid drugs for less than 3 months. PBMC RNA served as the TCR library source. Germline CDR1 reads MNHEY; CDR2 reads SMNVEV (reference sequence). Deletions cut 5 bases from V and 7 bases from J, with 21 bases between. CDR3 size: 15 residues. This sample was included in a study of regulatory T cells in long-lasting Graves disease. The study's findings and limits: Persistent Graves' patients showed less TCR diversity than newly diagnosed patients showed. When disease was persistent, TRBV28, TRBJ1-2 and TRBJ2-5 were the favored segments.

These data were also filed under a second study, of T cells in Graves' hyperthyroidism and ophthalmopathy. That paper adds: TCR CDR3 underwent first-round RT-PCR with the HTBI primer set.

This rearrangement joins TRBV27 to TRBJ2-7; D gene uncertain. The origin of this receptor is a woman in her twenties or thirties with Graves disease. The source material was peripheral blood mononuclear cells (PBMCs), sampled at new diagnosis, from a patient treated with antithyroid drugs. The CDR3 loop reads CASSGGRSSYNEQYF. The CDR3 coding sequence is TGTGCCAGCAGTGGCGGAAGGAGCTCCTACAATGAGCAGTACTTC.